One and the same sample provided the 23 T cell receptor beta chains below, sequenced in a study of graft-versus-host responses after intestinal transplantation. For these TCRs, the target antigens are not known. Some clones are missing from TCRdb's copy, which holds only in-frame ones; the method was immunoSEQ multiplex PCR. The table lists about 110,000 clones, about 94% of them singletons. Source: unstimulated CD8+ T cells sorted from spleen or lymph node cells, taken before intestinal transplant. All receptors derive from a human donor who received an intestinal transplant.

J is TRBJ2-1 and V is TRBV6-5; D possibly corresponds to TRBD1 (6 bases). This CDR3 is built from 14 residues. Trimming shortened V by 1 base and J by 7 bases, and 11 bases separated the two germline ends. CDR1 MNHEY and CDR2 SVGAGI come from the germline V gene. This chain's CDR3 is CASSYYPRGNEQFF. For the CDR3, the DNA is TGTGCCAGCAGTTACTATCCCAGGGGAAATGAGCAGTTCTTC.

V usage is TRBV10-2 and J usage is TRBJ1-2; possible D gene TRBD1, 5 bases. The CDR3 sequence is 13 residues long. Germline CDR1 is WSHSY and CDR2 is SAAADI. V was pared by 9 bases and J by 8 bases, with 19 bases between. Written as DNA, the CDR3 is TGCGCCAGTGGAGGACGGACAAGGATAGGCTACACCTTC. Amino acids: CASGGRTRIGYTF.

Only a few counts were recorded for this clone. V is TRBV4-1 and J is TRBJ2-7; possible D gene TRBD1, 6 bases. Germline V gene lookup returns CDR1 MGHRA and CDR2 YSYEKL. Trimming stripped 3 bases from V and 6 bases from J, with 15 bases between. The CDR3 has 14 residues. CDR3 DNA sequence: TGCGCCAGCAGCCAGGGGACACTGCAACTCGAGCAGTACTTC. Translation: CASSQGTLQLEQYF.

This chain links TRBV7-8 with TRBJ1-2; unclear D gene. This CDR3 region has 16 residues. Germline V gene data show CDR1 as SGHVS and CDR2 as FQNEAQ. Trimming pared 0 bases from V and 4 bases from J, leaving 15 bases between. In DNA, the CDR3 is TGTGCCAGCAGCTTAGCCCCACCGACCGAGAGCTATGGCTACACCTTC. Its protein product is CASSLAPPTESYGYTF.

The chain couples TRBV27 to TRBJ2-7; 15 bases map to TRBD2. After removal of 4 bases from V and 0 bases from J, the junction contained 7 bases not matched to a gene. CDR1 and CDR2 from the germline V gene are MNHEY and SMNVEV (reference sequence). The CDR3 contains 18 residues. As DNA, the CDR3 is TGTGCCAGCAGTTATCGGGGGGGACTAGCGGGAGGCTCCTACGAGCAGTACTTC. It encodes CASSYRGGLAGGSYEQYF.

A remark on this clone: The junction shows a germline mismatch at one end, possibly a read error. The chain has TRBV7-7 and TRBJ2-5; D is perhaps TRBD1 (6 bases). The CDR3 is 14 residues long. CDR1 and CDR2 (germline): SSHAT, FNYEAQ (reference sequence). CDR3 loop: CASSLAWGPETQYF. The CDR3 DNA reads TGTGCTAGCAGCTTAGCGTGGGGGCCAGAGACCCAGTACTTC.

The V gene is TRBV11-2, the J gene TRBJ2-6; D possibly corresponds to TRBD1 (6 bases). Trimming removed 4 bases at V and 2 bases at J, with 9 bases between. This CDR3 region has 15 residues. The germline gives CDR1 SGHAT, CDR2 FQNNGV. The CDR3 nucleotides read TGTGCCAGCAGCTGGAACAGGGCTGGGGCCAACGTCCTGACTTTC. Its translation is CASSWNRAGANVLTF.

This rearrangement joins TRBV10-3 to TRBJ2-2, with D perhaps matching TRBD1 or TRBD2 (5 bases each). This CDR3 region has 15 residues. The V gene lost 6 bases and the J gene lost 5 bases, with 16 bases spanning the gap. CDR1 and CDR2 from the germline V gene are ENHRY and SYGVKD. The CDR3 reads CAISTLGVGTGELFF. CDR3 DNA: TGTGCCATCAGCACTCTGGGGGTGGGTACCGGGGAGCTGTTTTTT.

This chain uses TRBV4-1 with TRBJ1-3, with a weak D call TRBD1 (6 bases). V lost 0 bases and J lost 1, with 7 bases in between. The germline V gene has CDR1 MGHRA and CDR2 YSYEKL. The CDR3 totals 15 residues. CDR3 DNA sequence: TGCGCCAGCAGCCAAGAAACAGGGTCTGGAAACACCATATATTTT. It is translated as CASSQETGSGNTIYF.

The rearrangement links TRBV27 to TRBJ2-2; 9 positions agree with TRBD1. The V gene's germline CDR1 is MNHEY and CDR2 SMNVEV (reference sequence). CDR3 length: 16 residues. Trimming removed 6 bases from V and 5 bases from J; junction bases left unmatched: 10. CDR3 sequence: CASSPPGQGATGELFF. The CDR3 coding sequence is TGTGCCAGCAGCCCACCGGGACAGGGCGCGACCGGGGAGCTGTTTTTT.

The V call is TRBV9, the J call TRBJ2-3; 8 bases fit TRBD1. V was pared by 5 bases and J by 10 bases, with 12 bases of the junction left unmatched. This CDR3 comprises 14 residues. Germline loops: CDR1 SGDLS, CDR2 YYNGEE. CDR3 nucleotides: TGTGCCAGCAGAGCTCCAGGGGGCCGGGGCGCGCAGTATTTT. This sequence encodes CASRAPGGRGAQYF.

V gene TRBV7-9 combines with J gene TRBJ2-3; 9 nucleotides align to TRBD2. Germline V gene data show CDR1 as SEHNR and CDR2 as FQNEAQ (reference sequence). The V and J ends lost 5 bases and 6 bases, in that order; junction bases with no gene match: 12. This CDR3 is built from 16 residues. DNA for the CDR3: TGTGCCAGCAGCCTACAGCGGGAGGTCTGGTTGGATACGCAGTATTTT. It codes for CASSLQREVWLDTQYF.

The chain couples TRBV29-1 to TRBJ2-3; perhaps D is TRBD1 or TRBD2 (5 bases each). Trimming took off 3 bases at V and 0 bases at J, with 13 bases between the two ends. The CDR3 covers 15 residues. CDR1 and CDR2 from the germline V gene are SQVTM and ANQGSEA. CDR3 region: CSVEITGASTDTQYF. CDR3 bases: TGCAGCGTTGAGATAACCGGGGCCAGCACAGATACGCAGTATTTT.

The genes are TRBV11-3 and TRBJ2-7; 11 nucleotides line up with TRBD2. The CDR3 covers 15 residues. Germline CDR1 SGHNT, CDR2 YENEEA. The V segment lost 6 bases and the J segment 7 bases; nucleotides outside the gene matches: 11. CDR3 DNA: TGTGCCAGCAGTTCCGCCTCTAGCGGGAGGTTTGAGCAGTACTTC. Residues: CASSSASSGRFEQYF.

The chain employs TRBV2 and TRBJ2-1; 7 nucleotides agree with TRBD2. The junction had 16 bases not matched to a gene; V was cut back by 1 base and J by 7 bases. The CDR3 consists of 18 residues. Germline V lookup: CDR1 SNHLY, CDR2 FYNNEI. The CDR3 nucleotides are TGTGCCAGCAGTGAAGGGACGTCCGGAGCGGGAAACTGGAATGAGCAGTTCTTC. This codes for CASSEGTSGAGNWNEQFF.

The chain is built from TRBV27 and TRBJ2-1, with D perhaps matching TRBD1 (5 bases). The CDR3 extends over 11 amino acids. The ends were cut back, 7 bases at V and 13 bases at J, with 14 bases in the middle. CDR1 and CDR2 from the germline V gene are MNHEY and SMNVEV (reference sequence). In DNA, the CDR3 is TGTGCCAGCAACCTTGGGGCCGTTCAGTTCTTC. It translates to CASNLGAVQFF.

The chain links TRBV6-5 to TRBJ2-7; tentatively, D is TRBD1 (6 bases). CDR1 is MNHEY and CDR2 is SVGAGI in the germline V gene. Trimming removed 6 bases at V and 5 bases at J, with 11 bases between. The length of the CDR3 is 12 residues. The CDR3: CASRGAGNEQYF. The CDR3 bases are TGTGCCAGCAGGGGGGCCGGGAACGAGCAGTACTTC.

This clone was counted a single time. The chain employs TRBV5-1 and TRBJ1-1; TRBD1 aligns across 7 bases. The V gene end was trimmed by 1 base and the J gene end by 5 bases; junction bases not matched to a gene: 2. The CDR3 has 13 residues. CDR1 is SGHRS, CDR2 YFSETQ, per germline. The CDR3 here is CASSLTGVTEAFF. CDR3 DNA: TGCGCCAGCAGCTTGACAGGGGTGACTGAAGCTTTCTTT.

The V and J genes are TRBV29-1 and TRBJ2-1; 8 nucleotides line up with TRBD2. Germline CDR1 and CDR2: SQVTM and ANQGSEA. V shed 3 bases, J shed 4 bases, and the junction held 8 bases outside the gene matches. The CDR3 has 15 residues. This CDR3 reads CSVEAAGGGYNEQFF. CDR3 nucleotide sequence: TGCAGCGTTGAGGCGGCGGGAGGAGGATACAATGAGCAGTTCTTC.

The chain is built from TRBV7-6 and TRBJ2-1; TRBD1 agrees at 8 bases. Per germline, CDR1 SGHVS and CDR2 FNYEAQ. V was pared by 5 bases and J by 7 bases, with 13 bases of the junction left unmatched. This CDR3 comprises 16 residues. CDR3 sequence (DNA): TGTGCCAGCAGCCATCTCACAGGGGGATGGTCGAATGAGCAGTTCTTC. Amino acids: CASSHLTGGWSNEQFF.

The V and J genes are TRBV28 and TRBJ2-2, with D perhaps TRBD2 (6 bases). The CDR3 sequence is 15 residues long. CDR1 and CDR2 from the germline V gene are MDHEN and SYDVKM. The V gene lost 6 bases and the J gene lost 5 bases, with 16 bases spanning the gap. DNA of the CDR3: TGTGCCAGCAGCCCTCTCGGGAGTATGACCGGGGAGCTGTTTTTT. Residues: CASSPLGSMTGELFF.

V usage is TRBV5-6 and J usage is TRBJ2-7; TRBD2 agrees at 8 bases. CDR1 is SGHDT, CDR2 YYEEEE, per germline. The CDR3 is 15 residues long. The ends lost 4 bases at V and 4 bases at J; junction bases unmatched: 10. CDR3 DNA sequence: TGTGCCAGCAGCCCCCGGACTAGCTGGATGTACGAGCAGTACTTC. Its translation is CASSPRTSWMYEQYF.

The chain links TRBV5-4 to TRBJ1-1; D is ambiguous. The CDR3 sequence is 13 residues long. Trimming removed 3 bases at V and 1 base at J, with 7 bases between. The germline gives CDR1 SGHNT, CDR2 YYREEE (reference sequence). CDR3 protein: CASSSLTNTEAFF. CDR3 DNA: TGTGCCAGCAGCTCCTTAACGAACACTGAAGCTTTCTTT.